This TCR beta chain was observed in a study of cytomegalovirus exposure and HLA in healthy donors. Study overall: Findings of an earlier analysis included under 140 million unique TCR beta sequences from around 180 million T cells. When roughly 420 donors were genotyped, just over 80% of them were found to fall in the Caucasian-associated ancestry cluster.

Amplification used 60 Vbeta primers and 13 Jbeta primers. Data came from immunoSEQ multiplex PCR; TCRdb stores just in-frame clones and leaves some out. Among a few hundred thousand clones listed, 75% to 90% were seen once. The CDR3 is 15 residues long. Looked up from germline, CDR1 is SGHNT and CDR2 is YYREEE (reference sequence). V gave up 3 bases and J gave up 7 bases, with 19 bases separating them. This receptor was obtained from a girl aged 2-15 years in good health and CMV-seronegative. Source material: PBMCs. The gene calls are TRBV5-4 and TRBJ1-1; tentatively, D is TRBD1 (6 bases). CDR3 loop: CASSSLWGGAGEAFF. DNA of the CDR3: TGTGCCAGCAGCTCCCTGTGGGGGGGCGCAGGTGAAGCTTTCTTT.